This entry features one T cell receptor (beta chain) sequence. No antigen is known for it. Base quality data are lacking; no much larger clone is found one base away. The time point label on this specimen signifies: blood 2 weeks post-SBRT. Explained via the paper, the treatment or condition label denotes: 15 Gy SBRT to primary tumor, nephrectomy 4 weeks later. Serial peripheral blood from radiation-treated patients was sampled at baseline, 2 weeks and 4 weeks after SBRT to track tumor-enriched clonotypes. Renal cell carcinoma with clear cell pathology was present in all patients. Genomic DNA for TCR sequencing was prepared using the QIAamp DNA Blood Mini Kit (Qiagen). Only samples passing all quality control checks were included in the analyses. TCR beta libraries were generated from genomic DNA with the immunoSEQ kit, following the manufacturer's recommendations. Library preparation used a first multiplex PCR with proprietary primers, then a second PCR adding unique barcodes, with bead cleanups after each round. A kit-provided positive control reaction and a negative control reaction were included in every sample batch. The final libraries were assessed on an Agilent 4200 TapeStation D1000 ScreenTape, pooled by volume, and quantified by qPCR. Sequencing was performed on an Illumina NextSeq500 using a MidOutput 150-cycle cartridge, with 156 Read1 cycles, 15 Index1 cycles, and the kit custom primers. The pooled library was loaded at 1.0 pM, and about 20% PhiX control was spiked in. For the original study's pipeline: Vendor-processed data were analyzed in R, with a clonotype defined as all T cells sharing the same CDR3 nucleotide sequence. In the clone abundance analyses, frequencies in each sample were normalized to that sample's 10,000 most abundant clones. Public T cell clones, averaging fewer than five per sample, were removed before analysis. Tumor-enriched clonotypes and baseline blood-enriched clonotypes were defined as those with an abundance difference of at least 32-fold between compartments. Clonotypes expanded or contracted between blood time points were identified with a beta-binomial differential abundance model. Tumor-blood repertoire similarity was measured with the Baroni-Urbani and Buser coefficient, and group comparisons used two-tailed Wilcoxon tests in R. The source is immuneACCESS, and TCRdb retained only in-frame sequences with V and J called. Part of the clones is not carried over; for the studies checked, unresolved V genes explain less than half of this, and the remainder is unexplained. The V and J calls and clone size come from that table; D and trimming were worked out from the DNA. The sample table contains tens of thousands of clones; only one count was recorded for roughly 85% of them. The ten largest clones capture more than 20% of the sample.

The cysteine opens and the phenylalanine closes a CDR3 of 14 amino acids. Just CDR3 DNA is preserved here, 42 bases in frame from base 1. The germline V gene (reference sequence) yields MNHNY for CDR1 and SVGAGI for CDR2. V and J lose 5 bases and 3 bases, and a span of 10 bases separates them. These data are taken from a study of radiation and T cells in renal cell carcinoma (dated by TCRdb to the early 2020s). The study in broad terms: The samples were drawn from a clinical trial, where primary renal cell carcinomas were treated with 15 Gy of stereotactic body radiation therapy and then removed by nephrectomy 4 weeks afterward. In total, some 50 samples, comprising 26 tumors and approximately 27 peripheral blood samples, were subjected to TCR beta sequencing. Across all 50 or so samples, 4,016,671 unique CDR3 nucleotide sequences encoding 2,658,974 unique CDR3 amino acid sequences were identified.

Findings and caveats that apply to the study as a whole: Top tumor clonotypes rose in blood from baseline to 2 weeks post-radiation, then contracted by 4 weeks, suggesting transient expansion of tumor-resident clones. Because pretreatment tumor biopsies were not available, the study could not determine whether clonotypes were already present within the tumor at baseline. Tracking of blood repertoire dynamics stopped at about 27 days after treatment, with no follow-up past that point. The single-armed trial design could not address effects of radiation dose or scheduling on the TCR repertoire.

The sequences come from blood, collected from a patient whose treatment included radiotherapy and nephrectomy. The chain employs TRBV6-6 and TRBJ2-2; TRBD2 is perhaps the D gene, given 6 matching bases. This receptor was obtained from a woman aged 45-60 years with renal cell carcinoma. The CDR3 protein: CASSGGPDTGELFF. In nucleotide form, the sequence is TGTGCCAGCAGTGGAGGGCCAGACACCGGGGAGCTGTTTTTT.